This T cell receptor beta chain appears in the sequencing data of a study of blood T cell repertoires in COVID-19. Study-level background: COVID-19 samples, acute and convalescent, were from the United States, Italy and Spain. In each case, the material was cDNA or gDNA derived from T cells, B-cell-depleted T cells, or PBMCs.

V lost 4 bases to trimming and J lost 8 bases; unmatched junction nucleotides: 6. This CDR3 contains 14 residues. Germline CDR1 reads SGDLS; CDR2 reads YYNGEE. In the study's own analysis: Amplification with reference gene primers provided the estimates of nucleated cell counts. TCRdb's table, derived via immunoSEQ multiplex PCR, lists solely in-frame clones and lacks some. The DNA gave D and trimming, while V, J and clone size come from that table. The table lists 150,000 or so clones, 65% to 85% of them singletons, with less than 3.5% in the top ten. V is TRBV9 and J is TRBJ1-2, with 12 nucleotides matching TRBD1. The source is a woman aged 55-75 years with acute or convalescent COVID-19. Sequenced: peripheral blood. CDR3 nucleotides: TGTGCCAGCAGCCCAGGGACAGGGGGCTTAGGCTACACCTTC. Encoded protein: CASSPGTGGLGYTF.